Listed here are 2 T cell receptor beta chains from one sample, sequenced in a study of radiation and T cells in renal cell carcinoma. The table came from immunoSEQ multiplex PCR; TCRdb's copy has only in-frame clones and leaves some out. The profile shows about 160,000 clones, about 85% of them singletons. The sample's time point: baseline pretreatment blood. Treatment specified: 15 Gy SBRT to primary tumor, nephrectomy 4 weeks later. Sequencing was performed on blood, taken from a patient whose treatment included radiotherapy and nephrectomy. Receptor source: a woman aged 70 to 79 with renal cell carcinoma.

The chain couples TRBV27 to TRBJ1-1; maybe TRBD1 (5 bases). Germline V gene lookup returns CDR1 MNHEY and CDR2 SMNVEV (reference sequence). CDR3 length equals 12 residues. With 3 bases removed from V and 8 bases from J, the gap between germline ends came to 10 bases. The CDR3 DNA sequence: TGTGCCAGCAGTTTCCTCCAGGGCGAAGCTTTCTTT. Translating gives CASSFLQGEAFF.

This sequence joins TRBV2 and TRBJ2-7; TRBD2 aligns across 8 bases. In germline, CDR1 is SNHLY, CDR2 FYNNEI. V was pared by 6 bases and J by 4 bases, with 2 bases of the junction left unmatched. The CDR3 has 12 amino acids. The CDR3 DNA reads as TGTGCCAGCAGCGGGGGGGGATACGAGCAGTACTTC. Amino acid sequence: CASSGGGYEQYF.